These 20 T cell receptor beta chains were sequenced from one sample in a study of identical twins. TCRdb re-called the 5' RACE reads through MiXCR, storing one row per CDR3 protein. The repertoire includes 400,000 to 600,000 distinct CDR3 sequences, about a fifth of them detected once, and about 0.48% sits in the top ten. This sample also belongs to another study, concerning yellow fever vaccine responses in identical twins.

Input material: CD4+ T cells sorted from blood. The receptor set was obtained from a woman aged 18 to 35 in good health.

The chain joins TRBV28 to TRBJ1-2; a weak D match, TRBD1 (5 bases). Germline CDR1 reads MDHEN; CDR2 reads SYDVKM. The V gene lost 6 bases and the J gene lost 0 bases, with 11 bases spanning the gap. The CDR3 runs 14 residues. CDR3 nucleotides: TGTGCCAGCAGGAAGGGGTTTCCTAACTATGGCTACACCTTC. Translation gives CASRKGFPNYGYTF.

J is TRBJ1-1 and V is TRBV20-1; D is unclear. V lost 2 bases, J lost 5 bases, and 18 bases lay in between. The germline gives CDR1 DFQATT, CDR2 SNEGSKA (reference sequence). This CDR3 is 15 amino acids long. The CDR3 sequence is CSARNPGSPGTEAFF. CDR3 bases: TGCAGTGCTAGAAATCCGGGGAGTCCGGGGACTGAAGCTTTCTTT.

This clonotype was found many times. The V gene is TRBV20-1, the J gene TRBJ1-6; 7 bases agree with TRBD1. V was clipped by 6 bases and J by 8 bases; unmatched bases: 13. The CDR3 covers 15 residues. The V gene's germline CDR1 is DFQATT and CDR2 SNEGSKA (reference sequence). This CDR3 is CSATGTLGFDSPLHF. The CDR3 bases are TGCAGTGCGACAGGGACCCTTGGTTTTGATTCACCCCTCCACTTT.

The gene calls are TRBV7-3 and TRBJ2-2, with 9 bases fitting TRBD1. J was trimmed by 6 bases and V by 5 bases; bases with no gene match: 7. The germline gives CDR1 SGHTA, CDR2 FQGTGA. The CDR3 loop spans 15 amino acids. The CDR3 DNA is TGTGCCAGCAGCAAAAGGGACAGGGTAGCCGGGGAGCTGTTTTTT. Its translation: CASSKRDRVAGELFF.

This clonotype turned up a few times. The chain couples TRBV20-1 to TRBJ2-7; no definite D call. The CDR3 covers 13 residues. The ends were cut back, 3 bases at V and 3 bases at J, with 12 bases in the middle. Germline CDR1 is DFQATT and CDR2 is SNEGSKA (reference sequence). CDR3 protein: CSASDKGHYEQYF. In nucleotides, the CDR3 is TGCAGTGCTAGTGACAAAGGGCACTACGAGCAGTACTTC.

This clonotype has only a few counts. The CDR3: CASSAGTSGRGNQETQYF. The DNA for the CDR3 is TGCGCCAGCAGCGCAGGGACTAGCGGGAGGGGAAACCAAGAGACCCAGTACTTC. J is TRBJ2-5 and V is TRBV5-1; 16 bases map to TRBD2. Germline CDR1 reads SGHRS; CDR2 reads YFSETQ. V dropped 4 bases and J dropped 0; count of bases not matched to a gene: 6. The CDR3 is 18 amino acids.

The chain carries TRBV3-1 and TRBJ2-2; TRBD1 aligns across 11 bases. Germline-derived CDR1 and CDR2 are LGHDT and YNNKEL (reference sequence). V shed 7 bases, J shed 6 bases, and the junction held 4 bases outside the gene matches. The CDR3 totals 14 residues. Written as DNA, the CDR3 is TGTGCCAGCAACCCGGACAGGGGGCCCGGGGAGCTGTTTTTT. The encoded protein is CASNPDRGPGELFF.

This clonotype has a handful of counts. The chain couples TRBV5-6 to TRBJ2-5; D is unresolved. The CDR3 loop spans 17 amino acids. The germline V gene encodes CDR1 SGHDT and CDR2 YYEEEE. The V end was cut by 4 bases, the J end by 0 bases, with 19 bases between. The CDR3 sequence: CASSNQIGRTYQETQYF. CDR3 bases: TGTGCCAGCAGCAACCAAATCGGGCGGACGTACCAAGAGACCCAGTACTTC. The full variable domain, in which reference TRBV5-6 and TRBJ2-5 provide the parts outside the CDR3, is DAGVTQSPTHLIKTRGQQVTLRCSPKSGHDTVSWYQQALGQGPQFIFQYYEEEERQRGNFPDRFSGHQFPNYSSELNVNALLLGDSALYLCASSNQIGRTYQETQYFGPGTRLLVL.

The V gene is TRBV12-3 or TRBV12-4, the J gene TRBJ2-1; perhaps TRBD2 as D (6 bases). The V end lost 3 bases, the J end lost 2 bases, and 14 bases lay between the germline ends. The CDR3 runs to 16 residues. The CDR3 nucleotides are TGTGCCAGCAGTTTGAGGCGGGGCTCAGCCTACAATGAGCAGTTCTTC. This sequence encodes CASSLRRGSAYNEQFF.

There are a few counts of this clonotype. This chain joins TRBV27 and TRBJ2-3, with D unresolved. The CDR3 is 17 amino acids. Germline lookup yields CDR1 MNHEY and CDR2 SMNVEV (reference sequence). Between the trimmed V and J ends, which lost 1 base and 0 bases, there was a span of 14 bases. CDR3 protein: CASSLYWLVSSTDTQYF. The CDR3 DNA sequence: TGTGCCAGCAGTTTATACTGGCTCGTCTCTAGCACAGATACGCAGTATTTT.

The chain uses TRBV4-1 and TRBJ2-1, with 7 bases aligning to TRBD2. The trim removed 1 base at V and 8 bases at J, leaving 14 bases unmatched. The CDR3 is made up of 17 amino acids. Germline lookup yields CDR1 MGHRA and CDR2 YSYEKL. CDR3 sequence (DNA): TGCGCCAGCAGCCAAGGGGGTCGGGGGGATTTCATCGATGAGCAGTTCTTC. Translation gives CASSQGGRGDFIDEQFF.

V usage is TRBV18 and J usage is TRBJ1-1; 8 positions match TRBD1. This CDR3 spans 13 amino acids. Trimming took 6 bases from V and 7 from J; bases not matched to a gene: 7. From germline, CDR1 is KGHSH and CDR2 LQKENI. For the CDR3, the DNA is TGTGCCAGCTCCGTGGGACAGGCCTATGAAGCTTTCTTT. This sequence encodes CASSVGQAYEAFF. The full variable domain, its missing parts supplied by reference TRBV18 and TRBJ1-1, is NAGVMQNPRHLVRRRGQEARLRCSPMKGHSHVYWYRQLPEEGLKFMVYLQKENIIDESGMPKERFSAEFPKEGPSILRIQQVVRGDSAAYFCASSVGQAYEAFFGQGTRLTVV.

The CDR3 spells CSARDQGQGSFLNTEAFF. The CDR3, as DNA: TGCAGTGCTAGAGATCAAGGACAGGGGTCGTTCCTGAACACTGAAGCTTTCTTT. The chain joins TRBV20-1 to TRBJ1-1, with 9 bases lining up with TRBD1. V lost 0 bases, J lost 0 bases, and 11 bases stayed unmatched. Germline V gives CDR1 DFQATT, CDR2 SNEGSKA (reference sequence). This CDR3 has 18 amino acids.

The chain has TRBV7-9 and TRBJ2-2, with 7 bases fitting TRBD1. This CDR3 spans 15 amino acids. V was pared by 3 bases and J by 3 bases, with 4 bases of the junction left unmatched. CDR1 and CDR2 from the germline V gene are SEHNR and FQNEAQ (reference sequence). Here the CDR3 DNA reads TGTGCCAGCAGCTTTTGGGACAGTCACACCGGGGAGCTGTTTTTT. Its translation is CASSFWDSHTGELFF.

This clonotype has more than one count but fewer than ten. V and J are TRBV29-1 and TRBJ2-7; D call uncertain. Germline V CDR1 and CDR2: SQVTM, ANQGSEA. With 3 bases removed from V and 3 bases from J, the gap between germline ends came to 9 bases. CDR3 length: 12 amino acids. CDR3 region: CSVEGKYYEQYF. The CDR3 nucleotides read TGCAGCGTTGAGGGGAAGTACTACGAGCAGTACTTC.

This clonotype showed up just a few times. The chain combines TRBV12-3 or TRBV12-4 with TRBJ1-3; a weak D match, TRBD1 (6 bases). CDR3 length equals 15 residues. Trimming pared 6 bases from V and 0 bases from J, leaving 12 bases between. The CDR3 loop reads CASSNRVSSGNTIYF. The CDR3 DNA is TGTGCCAGCAGCAACAGGGTCAGCTCTGGAAACACCATATATTTT.

This clonotype turned up a few times. The rearrangement links TRBV5-1 to TRBJ1-1; possibly TRBD1 for D (6 bases). V lost 3 bases to trimming and J lost 1 base, with 13 bases between them. Germline V gene lookup returns CDR1 SGHRS and CDR2 YFSETQ. There are 15 residues in the CDR3. The CDR3 nucleotides read TGCGCCAGCAGCTCCTTCCGGGACAAGAACACTGAAGCTTTCTTT. It specifies CASSSFRDKNTEAFF.

The V call is TRBV4-1, the J call TRBJ1-2; D is possibly TRBD1 (6 bases). Trimming removed 4 bases at V and 3 bases at J, with 15 bases between. This CDR3 is built from 15 residues. CDR1 and CDR2 from the germline V gene are MGHRA and YSYEKL. CDR3 loop: CASSPAIQGYYGYTF. CDR3 bases: TGCGCCAGCAGCCCAGCGATACAGGGATACTATGGCTACACCTTC.

This clonotype has just a few counts. The chain links TRBV10-3 to TRBJ2-3, with TRBD2 identical over 12 bases. Per the germline V gene, CDR1 is ENHRY and CDR2 is SYGVKD. The ends lost 11 bases at V and 3 bases at J; junction bases unmatched: 12. The CDR3 runs 16 residues. The CDR3 DNA reads as TGTGCCGCAGGAAGACCACTAGCGGGGGGAACAGATACGCAGTATTTT. It yields the protein CAAGRPLAGGTDTQYF.

This chain links TRBV20-1 with TRBJ2-4; TRBD2 matches at 12 bases. The CDR3 loop spans 17 amino acids. Germline V gives CDR1 DFQATT, CDR2 SNEGSKA (reference sequence). After removal of 2 bases from V and 5 bases from J, the junction contained 10 bases not matched to a gene. The CDR3 here is CSARPPSGREFENIQYF. The CDR3 region has the DNA TGCAGTGCTAGACCCCCTAGCGGGAGGGAGTTCGAAAACATTCAGTACTTC.